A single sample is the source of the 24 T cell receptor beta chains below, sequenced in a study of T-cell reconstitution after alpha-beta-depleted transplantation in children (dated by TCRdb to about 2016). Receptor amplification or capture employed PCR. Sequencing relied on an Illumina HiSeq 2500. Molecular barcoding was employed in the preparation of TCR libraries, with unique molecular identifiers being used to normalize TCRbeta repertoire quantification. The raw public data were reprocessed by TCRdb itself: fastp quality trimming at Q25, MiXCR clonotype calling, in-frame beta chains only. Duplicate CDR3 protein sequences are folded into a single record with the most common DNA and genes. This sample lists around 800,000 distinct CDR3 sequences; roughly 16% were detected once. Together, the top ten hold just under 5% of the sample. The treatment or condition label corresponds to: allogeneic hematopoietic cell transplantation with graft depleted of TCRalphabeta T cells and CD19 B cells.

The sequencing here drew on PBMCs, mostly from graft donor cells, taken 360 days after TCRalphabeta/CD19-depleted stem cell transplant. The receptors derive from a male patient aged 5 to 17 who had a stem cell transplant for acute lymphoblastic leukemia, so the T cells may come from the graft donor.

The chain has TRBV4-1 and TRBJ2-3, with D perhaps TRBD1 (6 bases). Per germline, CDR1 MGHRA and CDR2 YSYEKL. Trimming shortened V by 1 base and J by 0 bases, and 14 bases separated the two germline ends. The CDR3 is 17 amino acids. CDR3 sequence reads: CASSQGGQGPSTDTQYF. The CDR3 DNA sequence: TGCGCCAGCAGCCAAGGTGGCCAGGGGCCTAGCACAGATACGCAGTATTTT.

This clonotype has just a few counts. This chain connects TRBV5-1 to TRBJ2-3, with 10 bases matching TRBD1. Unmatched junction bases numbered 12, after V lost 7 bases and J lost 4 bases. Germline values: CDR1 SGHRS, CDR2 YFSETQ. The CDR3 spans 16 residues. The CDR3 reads CASLRDRGVGADTQYF. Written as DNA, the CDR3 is TGCGCCAGCCTCCGGGACAGGGGCGTGGGAGCAGATACGCAGTATTTT. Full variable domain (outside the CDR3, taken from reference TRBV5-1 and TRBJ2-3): KAGVTQTPRYLIKTRGQQVTLSCSPISGHRSVSWYQQTPGQGLQFLFEYFSETQRNKGNFPGRFSGRQFSNSRSEMNVSTLELGDSALYLCASLRDRGVGADTQYFGPGTRLTVL.

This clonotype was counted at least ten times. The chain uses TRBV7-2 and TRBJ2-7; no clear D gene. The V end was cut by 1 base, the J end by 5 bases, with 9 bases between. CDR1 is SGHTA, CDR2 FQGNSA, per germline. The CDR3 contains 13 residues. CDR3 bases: TGTGCCAGCAGCTTAGAAAGGACCGACGAGCAGTACTTC. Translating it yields CASSLERTDEQYF. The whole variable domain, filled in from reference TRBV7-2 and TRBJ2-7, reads GAGVSQSPSNKVTEKGKDVELRCDPISGHTALYWYRQSLGQGLEFLIYFQGNSAPDKSGLPSDRFSAERTGGSVSTLTIQRTQQEDSAVYLCASSLERTDEQYFGPGTRLTVT.

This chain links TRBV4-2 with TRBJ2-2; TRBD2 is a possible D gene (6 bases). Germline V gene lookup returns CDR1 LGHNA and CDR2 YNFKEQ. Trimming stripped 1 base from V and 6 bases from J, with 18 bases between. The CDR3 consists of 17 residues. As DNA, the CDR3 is TGTGCCAGCAGCCAAGGGGGGAGGCACCTTCCCCCCGGGGAGCTGTTTTTT. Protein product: CASSQGGRHLPPGELFF.

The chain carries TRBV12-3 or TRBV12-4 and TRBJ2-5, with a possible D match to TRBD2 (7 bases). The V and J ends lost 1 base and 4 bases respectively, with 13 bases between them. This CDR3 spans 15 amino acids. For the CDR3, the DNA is TGTGCCAGCAGTTTAGACGGGGGGCGTGGAGAGACCCAGTACTTC. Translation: CASSLDGGRGETQYF.

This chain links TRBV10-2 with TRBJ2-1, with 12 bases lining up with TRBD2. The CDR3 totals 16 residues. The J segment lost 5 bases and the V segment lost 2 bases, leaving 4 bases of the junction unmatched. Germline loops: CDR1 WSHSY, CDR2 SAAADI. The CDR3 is CASSETGLAGNNEQFF. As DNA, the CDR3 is TGCGCCAGCAGTGAGACCGGACTAGCGGGGAACAATGAGCAGTTCTTC.

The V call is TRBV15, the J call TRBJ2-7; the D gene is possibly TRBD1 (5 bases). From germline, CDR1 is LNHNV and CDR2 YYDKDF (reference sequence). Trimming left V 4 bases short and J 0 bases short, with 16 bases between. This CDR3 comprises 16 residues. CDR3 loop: CATSKHPNRSSYEQYF. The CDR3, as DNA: TGTGCCACCAGCAAACATCCCAACAGGAGCTCCTACGAGCAGTACTTC.

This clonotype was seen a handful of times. The CDR3 sequence is CASSEGGEQPQHF. DNA of the CDR3: TGTGCCAGCAGTGAAGGGGGAGAACAGCCCCAGCATTTT. J is TRBJ1-5 and V is TRBV2; D unresolved. Looked up from germline, CDR1 is SNHLY and CDR2 is FYNNEI. The V gene lost 1 base and the J gene lost 7 bases, with 8 bases spanning the gap. The CDR3 runs to 13 residues.

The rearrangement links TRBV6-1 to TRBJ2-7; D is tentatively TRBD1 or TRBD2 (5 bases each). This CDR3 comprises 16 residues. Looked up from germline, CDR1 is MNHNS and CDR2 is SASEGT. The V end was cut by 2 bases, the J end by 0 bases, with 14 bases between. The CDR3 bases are TGTGCCAGCAGTGAAACCTGGGACGCGAGCTCCTACGAGCAGTACTTC. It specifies CASSETWDASSYEQYF.

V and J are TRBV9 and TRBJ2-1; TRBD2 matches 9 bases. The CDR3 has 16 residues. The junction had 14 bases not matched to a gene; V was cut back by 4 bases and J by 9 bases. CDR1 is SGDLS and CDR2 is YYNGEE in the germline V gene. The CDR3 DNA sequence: TGTGCCAGCAGCTTGGGACTAGCTCCCCTGACGGGTGAGCAGTTCTTC. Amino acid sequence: CASSLGLAPLTGEQFF.

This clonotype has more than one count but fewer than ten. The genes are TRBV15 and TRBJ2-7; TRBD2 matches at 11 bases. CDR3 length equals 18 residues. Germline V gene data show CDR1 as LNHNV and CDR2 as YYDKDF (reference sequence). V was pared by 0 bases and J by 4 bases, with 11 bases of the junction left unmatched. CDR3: CATSRDGRLAGFRYEQYF. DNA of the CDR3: TGTGCCACCAGCAGAGATGGCAGACTAGCGGGGTTCCGGTACGAGCAGTACTTC.

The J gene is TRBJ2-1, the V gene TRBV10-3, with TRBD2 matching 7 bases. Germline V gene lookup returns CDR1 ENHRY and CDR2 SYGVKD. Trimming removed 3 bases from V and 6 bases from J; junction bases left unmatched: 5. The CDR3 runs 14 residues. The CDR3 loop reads CAISDPWEGNEQFF. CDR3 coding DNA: TGTGCCATCAGTGACCCCTGGGAGGGCAATGAGCAGTTCTTC.

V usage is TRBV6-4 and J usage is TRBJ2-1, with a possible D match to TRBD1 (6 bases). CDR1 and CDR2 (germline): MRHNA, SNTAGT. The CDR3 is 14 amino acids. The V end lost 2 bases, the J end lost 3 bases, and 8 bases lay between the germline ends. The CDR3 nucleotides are TGTGCCAGCAGTGACAGGGGGAACTACAATGAGCAGTTCTTC. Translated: CASSDRGNYNEQFF.

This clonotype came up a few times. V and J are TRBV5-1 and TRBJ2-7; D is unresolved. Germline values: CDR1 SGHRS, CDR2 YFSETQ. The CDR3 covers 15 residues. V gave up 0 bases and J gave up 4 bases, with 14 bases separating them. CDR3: CASSLVVFGKYEQYF. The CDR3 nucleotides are TGCGCCAGCAGCTTGGTTGTCTTTGGAAAATACGAGCAGTACTTC.

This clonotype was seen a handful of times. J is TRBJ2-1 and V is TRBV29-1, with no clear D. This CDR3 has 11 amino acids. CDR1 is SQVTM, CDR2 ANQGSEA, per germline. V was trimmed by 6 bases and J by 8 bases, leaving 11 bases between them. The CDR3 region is CSVPRPDEQFF. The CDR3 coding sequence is TGCAGCGTCCCGCGGCCCGATGAGCAGTTCTTC.

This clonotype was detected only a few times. The CDR3 sequence: CASSFRGTNEQYF. The CDR3 DNA follows: TGTGCCAGCAGTTTTAGAGGGACCAACGAGCAGTACTTC. The chain carries TRBV27 and TRBJ2-7, with D possibly called TRBD1 or TRBD2 (5 bases each). Deletions cut 3 bases from V and 5 bases from J, with 11 bases between. The CDR3 has 13 amino acids. CDR1 and CDR2 from the germline V gene are MNHEY and SMNVEV (reference sequence).

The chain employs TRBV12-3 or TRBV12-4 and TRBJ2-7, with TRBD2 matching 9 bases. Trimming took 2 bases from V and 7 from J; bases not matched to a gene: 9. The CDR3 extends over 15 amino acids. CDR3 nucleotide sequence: TGTGCCAGCAGTTTAACAGCGGGAGGCCCTCGGGAGCAGTACTTC. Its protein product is CASSLTAGGPREQYF.

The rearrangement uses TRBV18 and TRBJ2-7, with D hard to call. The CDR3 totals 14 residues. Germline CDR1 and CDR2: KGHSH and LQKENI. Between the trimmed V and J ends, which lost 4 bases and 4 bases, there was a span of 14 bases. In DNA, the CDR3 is TGTGCCAGCTCACAGGGCCCTTTGGGTTACGAGCAGTACTTC. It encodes CASSQGPLGYEQYF.

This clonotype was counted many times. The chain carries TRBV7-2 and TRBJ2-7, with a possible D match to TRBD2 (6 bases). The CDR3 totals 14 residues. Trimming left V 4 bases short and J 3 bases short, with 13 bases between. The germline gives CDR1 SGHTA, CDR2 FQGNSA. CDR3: CASSSYGSGYEQYF. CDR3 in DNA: TGTGCCAGCAGCTCGTATGGTAGCGGCTACGAGCAGTACTTC.

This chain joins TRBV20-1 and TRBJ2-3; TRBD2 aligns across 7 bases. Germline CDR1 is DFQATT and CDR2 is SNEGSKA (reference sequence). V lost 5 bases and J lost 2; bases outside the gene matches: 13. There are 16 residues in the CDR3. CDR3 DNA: TGCAGTGCTCCGCCACTAGCGAGGGGAAACACAGATACGCAGTATTTT. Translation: CSAPPLARGNTDTQYF.

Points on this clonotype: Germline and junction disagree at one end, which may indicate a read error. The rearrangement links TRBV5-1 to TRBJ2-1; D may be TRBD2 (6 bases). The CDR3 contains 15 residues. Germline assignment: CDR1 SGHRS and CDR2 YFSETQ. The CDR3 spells CASSLGDLAPNERFF. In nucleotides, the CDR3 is TGCGCCAGCAGCTTGGGGGATCTAGCGCCGAATGAGCGGTTCTTC.

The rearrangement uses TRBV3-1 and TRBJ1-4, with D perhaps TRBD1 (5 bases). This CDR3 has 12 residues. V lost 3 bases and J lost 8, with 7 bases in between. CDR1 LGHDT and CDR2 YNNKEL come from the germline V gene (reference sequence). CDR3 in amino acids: CASSHEGEKLFF. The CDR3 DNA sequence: TGTGCCAGCAGCCACGAGGGGGAAAAACTGTTTTTT.

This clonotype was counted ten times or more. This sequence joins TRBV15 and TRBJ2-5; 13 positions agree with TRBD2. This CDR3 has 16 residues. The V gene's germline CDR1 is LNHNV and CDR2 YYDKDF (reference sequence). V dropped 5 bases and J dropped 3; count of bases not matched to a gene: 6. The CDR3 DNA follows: TGTGCCACCAGCGGGTGGACTAGCGGGAGAGAAGAGACCCAGTACTTC. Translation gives CATSGWTSGREETQYF.

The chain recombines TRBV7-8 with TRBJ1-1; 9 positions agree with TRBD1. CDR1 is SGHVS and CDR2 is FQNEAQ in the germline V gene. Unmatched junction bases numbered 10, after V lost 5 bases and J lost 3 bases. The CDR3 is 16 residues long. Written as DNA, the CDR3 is TGTGCCAGCAGCGACCTACCCGGACAGGGGCACACTGAAGCTTTCTTT. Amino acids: CASSDLPGQGHTEAFF.